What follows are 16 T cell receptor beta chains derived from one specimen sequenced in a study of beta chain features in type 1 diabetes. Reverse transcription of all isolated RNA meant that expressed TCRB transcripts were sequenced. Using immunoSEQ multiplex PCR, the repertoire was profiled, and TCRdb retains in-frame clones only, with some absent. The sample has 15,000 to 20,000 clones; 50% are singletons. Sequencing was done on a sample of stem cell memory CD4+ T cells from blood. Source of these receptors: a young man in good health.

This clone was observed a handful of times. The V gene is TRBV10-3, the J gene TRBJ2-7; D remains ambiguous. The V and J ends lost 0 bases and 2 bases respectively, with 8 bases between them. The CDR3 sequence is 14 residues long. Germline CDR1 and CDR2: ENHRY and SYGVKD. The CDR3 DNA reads TGTGCCATCAGTGAGTCGCGGCAGACCTACGAGCAGTACTTC. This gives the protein CAISESRQTYEQYF.

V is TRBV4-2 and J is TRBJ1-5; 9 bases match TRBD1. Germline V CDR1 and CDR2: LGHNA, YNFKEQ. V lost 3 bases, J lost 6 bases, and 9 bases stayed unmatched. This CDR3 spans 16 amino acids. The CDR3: CASSHPDRGRGQPQHF. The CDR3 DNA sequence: TGTGCCAGCAGCCACCCGGACAGGGGACGGGGTCAGCCCCAGCATTTT.

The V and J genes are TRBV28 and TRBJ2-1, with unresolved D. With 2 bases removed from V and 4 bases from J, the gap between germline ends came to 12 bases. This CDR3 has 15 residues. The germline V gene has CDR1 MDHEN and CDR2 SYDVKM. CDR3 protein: CASSLAQNPYNEQFF. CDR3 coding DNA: TGTGCCAGCAGTTTAGCACAGAATCCTTACAATGAGCAGTTCTTC.

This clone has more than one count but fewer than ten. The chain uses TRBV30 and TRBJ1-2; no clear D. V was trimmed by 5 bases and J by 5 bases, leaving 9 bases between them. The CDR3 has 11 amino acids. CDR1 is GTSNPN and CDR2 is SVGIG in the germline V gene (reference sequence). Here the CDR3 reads CAWAGGYGYTF. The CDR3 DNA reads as TGTGCCTGGGCCGGTGGTTATGGCTACACCTTC.

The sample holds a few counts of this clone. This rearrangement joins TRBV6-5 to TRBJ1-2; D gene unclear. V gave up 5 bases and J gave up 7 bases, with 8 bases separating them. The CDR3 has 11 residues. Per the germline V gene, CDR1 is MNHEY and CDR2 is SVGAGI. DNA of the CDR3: TGTGCCAGCAGTCCAGGAGGTGGCTACACCTTC. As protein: CASSPGGGYTF.

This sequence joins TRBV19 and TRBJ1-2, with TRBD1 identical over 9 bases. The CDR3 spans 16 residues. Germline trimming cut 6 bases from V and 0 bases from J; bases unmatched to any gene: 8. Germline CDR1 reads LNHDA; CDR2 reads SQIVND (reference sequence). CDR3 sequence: CASRELGQGANYGYTF. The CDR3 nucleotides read TGTGCCAGTAGAGAGCTGGGACAGGGCGCTAACTATGGCTACACCTTC.

The CDR3 nucleotides are TGTGCCAGCAGCGTAGAGAGCACAGATACGCAGTATTTT. It codes for CASSVESTDTQYF. This chain uses TRBV6-6 with TRBJ2-3; D is ambiguous. Germline assignment: CDR1 MNHNY and CDR2 SVGAGI (reference sequence). The CDR3 has 13 residues. V was trimmed by 6 bases and J by 0 bases, leaving 7 bases between them.

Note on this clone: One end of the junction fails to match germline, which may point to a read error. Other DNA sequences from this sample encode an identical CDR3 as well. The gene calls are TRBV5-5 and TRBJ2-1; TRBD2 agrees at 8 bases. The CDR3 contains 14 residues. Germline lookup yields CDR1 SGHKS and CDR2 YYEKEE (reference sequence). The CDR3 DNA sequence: TGTGCCAGCACCCTGCCTAGCGGGTACAATGAACAGTTCTTC. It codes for CASTLPSGYNEQFF.

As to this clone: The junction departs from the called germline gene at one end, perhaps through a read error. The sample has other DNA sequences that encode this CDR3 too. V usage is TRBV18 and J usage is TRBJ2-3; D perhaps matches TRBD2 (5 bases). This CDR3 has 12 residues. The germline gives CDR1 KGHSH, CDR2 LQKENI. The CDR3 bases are TGTGCCAGCTCACCTTCCGGGGATACGCAATATTTT. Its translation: CASSPSGDTQYF.

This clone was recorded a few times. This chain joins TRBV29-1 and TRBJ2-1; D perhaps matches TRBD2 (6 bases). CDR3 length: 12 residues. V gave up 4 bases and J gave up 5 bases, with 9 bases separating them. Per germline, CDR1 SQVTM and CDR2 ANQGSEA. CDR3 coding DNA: TGCAGCGTTGTGCCGGGGGACAATGAGCAGTTCTTC. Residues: CSVVPGDNEQFF.

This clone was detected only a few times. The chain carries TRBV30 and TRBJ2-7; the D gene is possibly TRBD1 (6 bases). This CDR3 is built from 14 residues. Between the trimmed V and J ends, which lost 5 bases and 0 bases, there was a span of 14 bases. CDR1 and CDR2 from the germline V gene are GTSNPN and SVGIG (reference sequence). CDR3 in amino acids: CAWGDRMSSYEQYF. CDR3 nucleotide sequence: TGTGCCTGGGGAGACAGGATGAGCTCCTACGAGCAGTACTTC. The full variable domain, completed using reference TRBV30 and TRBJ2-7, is SQTIHQWPATLVQPVGSPLSLECTVEGTSNPNLYWYRQAAGRGLQLLFYSVGIGQISSEVPQNLSASRPQDRQFILSSKKLLLSDSGFYLCAWGDRMSSYEQYFGPGTRLTVT.

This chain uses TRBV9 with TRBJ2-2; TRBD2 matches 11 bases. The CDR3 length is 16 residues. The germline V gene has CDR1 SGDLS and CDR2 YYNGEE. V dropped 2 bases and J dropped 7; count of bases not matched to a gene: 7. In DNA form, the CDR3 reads TGTGCCAGCAGCGTGACTAGCGGGGTGACAAGCGGGGAGCTGTTTTTT. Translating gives CASSVTSGVTSGELFF. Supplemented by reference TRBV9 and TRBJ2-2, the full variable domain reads DSGVTQTPKHLITATGQRVTLRCSPRSGDLSVYWYQQSLDQGLQFLIQYYNGEERAKGNILERFSAQQFPDLHSELNLSSLELGDSALYFCASSVTSGVTSGELFFGEGSRLTVL.

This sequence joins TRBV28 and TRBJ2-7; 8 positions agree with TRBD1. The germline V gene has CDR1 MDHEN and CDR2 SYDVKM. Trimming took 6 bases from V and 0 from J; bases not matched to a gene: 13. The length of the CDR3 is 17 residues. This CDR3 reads CASRTQRTGSFSYEQYF. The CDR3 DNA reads TGTGCCAGCAGGACCCAGAGGACAGGGTCGTTCTCCTACGAGCAGTACTTC.

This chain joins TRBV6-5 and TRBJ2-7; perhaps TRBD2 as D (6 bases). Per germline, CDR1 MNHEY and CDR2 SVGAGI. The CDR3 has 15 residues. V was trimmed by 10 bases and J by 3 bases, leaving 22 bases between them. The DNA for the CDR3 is TGTGCCATCCAAGAACACGGGGGTACTAACTACGAGCAGTACTTC. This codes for CAIQEHGGTNYEQYF.

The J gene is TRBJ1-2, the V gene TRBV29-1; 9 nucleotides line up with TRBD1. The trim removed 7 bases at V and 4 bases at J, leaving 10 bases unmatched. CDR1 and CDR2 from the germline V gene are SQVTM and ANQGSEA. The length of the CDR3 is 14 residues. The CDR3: CSAGQGIAVYGYTF. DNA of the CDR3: TGCAGCGCCGGACAGGGGATCGCAGTCTATGGCTACACCTTC.

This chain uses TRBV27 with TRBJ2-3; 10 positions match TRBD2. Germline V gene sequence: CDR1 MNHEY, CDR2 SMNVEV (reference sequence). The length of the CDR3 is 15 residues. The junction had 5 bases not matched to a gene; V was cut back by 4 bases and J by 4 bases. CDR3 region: CASSYWLAGADTQYF. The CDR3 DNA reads TGTGCCAGCAGTTATTGGCTAGCGGGAGCAGATACGCAGTATTTT.